Below are 20 T cell receptor beta chains sequenced from a single sample in a study of blood T cell repertoires in COVID-19. Only in-frame clones appear in the TCRdb table, and some are missing; sequencing was by immunoSEQ multiplex PCR. Seen here are 650,000 to 800,000 clones, over 80% observed once, and the top ten hold about 0.24%. Sequencing was done on a sample of peripheral blood. The receptors originated from a woman aged 18-29 years with acute or convalescent COVID-19.

V gene TRBV2 combines with J gene TRBJ2-4; D is possibly TRBD1 (6 bases). CDR3 length equals 15 residues. Trimming removed 6 bases at V and 0 bases at J, with 12 bases between. The germline gives CDR1 SNHLY, CDR2 FYNNEI. The CDR3 spells CASSQDRLAKNIQYF. The CDR3 DNA reads as TGTGCCAGCAGCCAGGACAGACTAGCCAAAAACATTCAGTACTTC.

The rearrangement links TRBV5-1 to TRBJ2-2, with 10 bases fitting TRBD1. The germline V gene encodes CDR1 SGHRS and CDR2 YFSETQ. The CDR3 is made up of 15 amino acids. With V trimmed by 4 bases and J by 7 bases, 7 bases remained unmatched. CDR3 protein: CASSRGQGFGGELFF. CDR3 coding DNA: TGCGCCAGCAGCAGGGGACAGGGGTTTGGCGGGGAGCTGTTTTTT.

The V call is TRBV2, the J call TRBJ2-7, with TRBD1 as a possible D gene (6 bases). V gave up 6 bases and J gave up 5 bases, with 11 bases separating them. Germline V gene data show CDR1 as SNHLY and CDR2 as FYNNEI. The CDR3 length is 12 residues. The CDR3 protein is CASSATGNEQYF. As DNA, the CDR3 is TGTGCCAGCAGCGCGACAGGCAACGAGCAGTACTTC. Complete variable domain (other parts from reference TRBV2 and TRBJ2-7): EPEVTQTPSHQVTQMGQEVILRCVPISNHLYFYWYRQILGQKVEFLVSFYNNEISEKSEIFDDQFSVERPDGSNFTLKIRSTKLEDSAMYFCASSATGNEQYFGPGTRLTVT.

In its sample, this clone was seen once. The chain recombines TRBV4-3 with TRBJ1-1; a weak D match, TRBD1 (5 bases). This CDR3 has 14 amino acids. V was clipped by 5 bases and J by 1 base, with 11 bases between them. Per the germline V gene, CDR1 is LGHNA and CDR2 is YSLEER. CDR3 protein: CASSFGQANTEAFF. CDR3 in DNA: TGCGCCAGCAGCTTCGGACAAGCGAACACTGAAGCTTTCTTT.

V and J are TRBV4-1 and TRBJ2-6; tentatively, D is TRBD1 (5 bases). The V end lost 3 bases, the J end lost 4 bases, and 22 bases lay between the germline ends. Germline assignment: CDR1 MGHRA and CDR2 YSYEKL. CDR3 length: 19 amino acids. CDR3: CASSQGPLDGRAGANVLTF. The CDR3 DNA sequence: TGCGCCAGCAGCCAGGGTCCCCTAGATGGCAGGGCCGGGGCCAACGTCCTGACTTTC.

The chain couples TRBV3-1 (or the pseudogene TRBV3-2) to TRBJ1-1, with a possible D match to TRBD1 (5 bases). The V end lost 6 bases, the J end lost 11 bases, and 19 bases lay between the germline ends. The CDR3 sequence is 13 residues long. Per germline, CDR1 LGHDT and CDR2 YNNKEL (reference sequence). The CDR3 sequence is CASSPPLGGAAFF. The CDR3 nucleotides are TGTGCCAGCAGTCCGCCCTTGGGAGGGGCGGCTTTCTTT.

This clone was observed a few times. The chain recombines TRBV14 with TRBJ2-7; 8 bases map to TRBD1. There are 15 residues in the CDR3. The trim removed 3 bases at V and 6 bases at J, leaving 10 bases unmatched. Germline V gene lookup returns CDR1 SGHDN and CDR2 FVKESK. The CDR3: CASSQWTGRYSEQYF. CDR3 nucleotides: TGTGCCAGCAGCCAGTGGACAGGGAGATATAGCGAGCAGTACTTC.

The chain has TRBV20-1 and TRBJ1-2, with D uncertain. Germline V gene sequence: CDR1 DFQATT, CDR2 SNEGSKA (reference sequence). The CDR3 runs to 11 residues. Trimming cost V 6 bases and J 4 bases, with 9 bases left between them. CDR3 amino acids: CSARRGYGYTF. In DNA, the CDR3 is TGCAGTGCGCGGCGTGGCTATGGCTACACCTTC.

The chain is built from TRBV15 and TRBJ1-5; 7 bases are shared with TRBD1. Germline V CDR1 and CDR2: LNHNV, YYDKDF (reference sequence). After removal of 3 bases from V and 2 bases from J, the junction contained 4 bases not matched to a gene. CDR3 length: 15 residues. CDR3 bases: TGTGCCACCAGCAGTCGACAGGGCCGCAATCAGCCCCAGCATTTT. It is translated as CATSSRQGRNQPQHF.

The V call is TRBV5-4, the J call TRBJ2-5; TRBD2 agrees at 8 bases. The CDR3 length is 17 residues. J was trimmed by 4 bases and V by 6 bases; bases with no gene match: 17. The germline V gene has CDR1 SGHNT and CDR2 YYREEE (reference sequence). Here the CDR3 reads CASTVGGARGGRETQYF. The DNA for the CDR3 is TGTGCCAGCACCGTGGGAGGGGCACGGGGGGGCCGAGAGACCCAGTACTTC.

The chain links TRBV9 to TRBJ1-5; TRBD1 agrees at 7 bases. The CDR3 is made up of 13 amino acids. The V gene end was trimmed by 4 bases and the J gene end by 5 bases; junction bases not matched to a gene: 3. Germline CDR1 is SGDLS and CDR2 is YYNGEE. Written as DNA, the CDR3 is TGTGCCAGCAGCCCCCAGGGGGATCAGCCCCAGCATTTT. It encodes CASSPQGDQPQHF.

This clone has a handful of counts. The chain combines TRBV6-5 with TRBJ1-2; D may be TRBD1 (5 bases). Trimming pared 6 bases from V and 7 bases from J, leaving 15 bases between. The CDR3 is 13 amino acids. Germline assignment: CDR1 MNHEY and CDR2 SVGAGI. The chain's CDR3 is CASSDPQGGGYTF. The CDR3 region has the DNA TGTGCCAGCAGCGACCCCCAGGGAGGTGGCTACACCTTC.

The J gene is TRBJ1-5, the V gene TRBV27; D perhaps matches TRBD1 (6 bases). Trimming shortened V by 5 bases and J by 1 base, and 18 bases separated the two germline ends. The CDR3 consists of 17 residues. Germline V gene data show CDR1 as MNHEY and CDR2 as SMNVEV (reference sequence). CDR3 in amino acids: CASSPWVGRGSNQPQHF. The CDR3 bases are TGTGCCAGCAGTCCCTGGGTCGGCAGGGGAAGCAATCAGCCCCAGCATTTT.

The V call is TRBV4-1, the J call TRBJ1-1; D perhaps matches TRBD1 (5 bases). This CDR3 is built from 15 residues. With 0 bases removed from V and 0 bases from J, the gap between germline ends came to 8 bases. CDR1 and CDR2 from the germline V gene are MGHRA and YSYEKL. The CDR3 DNA reads TGCGCCAGCAGCCAAGATAGGGGCATGAACACTGAAGCTTTCTTT. It specifies CASSQDRGMNTEAFF.

The genes are TRBV5-6 and TRBJ1-1; perhaps TRBD1 as D (6 bases). V was clipped by 2 bases and J by 4 bases, with 15 bases between them. The CDR3 has 15 residues. The germline V gene encodes CDR1 SGHDT and CDR2 YYEEEE. Written as DNA, the CDR3 is TGTGCCAGCAGCTTACGTCTTCGACAGGCCACTGAAGCTTTCTTT. Its translation is CASSLRLRQATEAFF. Filled out from reference TRBV5-6 and TRBJ1-1, the complete variable domain reads DAGVTQSPTHLIKTRGQQVTLRCSPKSGHDTVSWYQQALGQGPQFIFQYYEEEERQRGNFPDRFSGHQFPNYSSELNVNALLLGDSALYLCASSLRLRQATEAFFGQGTRLTVV.

V gene TRBV5-1 combines with J gene TRBJ1-2; a weak D match, TRBD1 (6 bases). CDR1 is SGHRS and CDR2 is YFSETQ in the germline V gene. Trimming removed 0 bases at V and 0 bases at J, with 18 bases between. This CDR3 spans 18 amino acids. CDR3 loop: CASSLGRYRQVANYGYTF. The CDR3 region has the DNA TGCGCCAGCAGCTTGGGGAGATACAGACAGGTAGCTAACTATGGCTACACCTTC.

The chain carries TRBV6-4 and TRBJ2-1; D not certain. The CDR3 is 15 residues long. CDR1 is MRHNA and CDR2 is SNTAGT in the germline V gene. V was cut by 0 bases and J by 10 bases, with 16 bases left in between. The CDR3 reads CASSDSPRPIVEQFF. CDR3 nucleotide sequence: TGTGCCAGCAGTGACTCCCCTAGGCCCATAGTGGAGCAGTTCTTC.

The chain couples TRBV29-1 to TRBJ2-7, with no clear D. Trimming cost V 2 bases and J 2 bases, with 10 bases left between them. Germline-derived CDR1 and CDR2 are SQVTM and ANQGSEA. This CDR3 spans 13 amino acids. Written as DNA, the CDR3 is TGCAGCGTTGAATCCAGGATACCCTACGAGCAGTACTTC. It encodes CSVESRIPYEQYF.

The chain uses TRBV7-2 and TRBJ1-5; TRBD1 matches at 7 bases. Germline CDR1 and CDR2: SGHTA and FQGNSA. Trimming at V came to 1 base and at J to 6 bases, leaving 3 bases not matched to a gene. CDR3 length: 14 residues. The chain's CDR3 is CASSLGSGGQPQHF. The CDR3 nucleotides read TGTGCCAGCAGCTTAGGGTCAGGGGGTCAGCCCCAGCATTTT.

This chain connects TRBV21-1 to TRBJ1-5; the D call TRBD1 from the table was never checked on the DNA. TRBV21-1 has pseudogene status. The CDR3 has 17 residues. Here the CDR3 reads CASSKVDTLTSNQPQHF. CDR3 DNA sequence: TGTGCCAGCAGCAAAGTTGACACCCTGACCAGCAATCAGCCCCAGCATTTT.